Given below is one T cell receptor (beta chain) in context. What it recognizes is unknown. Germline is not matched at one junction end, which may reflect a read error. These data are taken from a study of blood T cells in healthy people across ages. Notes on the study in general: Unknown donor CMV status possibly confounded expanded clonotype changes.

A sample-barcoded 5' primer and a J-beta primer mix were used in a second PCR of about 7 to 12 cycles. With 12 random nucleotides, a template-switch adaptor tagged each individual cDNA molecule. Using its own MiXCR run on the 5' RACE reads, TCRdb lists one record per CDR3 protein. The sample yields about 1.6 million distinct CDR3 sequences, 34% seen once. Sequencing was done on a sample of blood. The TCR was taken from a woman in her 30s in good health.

The CDR3 protein is CSASDSTGNYDYTF. The CDR3 coding sequence is TGCAGTGCTAGCGATTCAACAGGAAACTATGACTACACCTTC. The chain recombines TRBV20-1 with TRBJ1-2; the D gene is possibly TRBD1 (5 bases). This CDR3 contains 14 residues. Germline lookup yields CDR1 DFQATT and CDR2 SNEGSKA (reference sequence).